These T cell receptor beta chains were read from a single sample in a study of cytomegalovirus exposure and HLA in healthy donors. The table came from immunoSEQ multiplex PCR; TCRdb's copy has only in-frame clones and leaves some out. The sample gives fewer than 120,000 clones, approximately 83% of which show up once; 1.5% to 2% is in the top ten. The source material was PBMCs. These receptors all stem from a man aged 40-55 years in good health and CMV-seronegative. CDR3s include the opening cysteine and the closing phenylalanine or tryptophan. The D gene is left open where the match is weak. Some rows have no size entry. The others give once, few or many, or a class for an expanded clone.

cdr3_nt: TGTGCCAGCAGCCAATTAGTTAGCGGGGGCACAGATACGCAGTATTTT
cdr3_aa: CASSQLVSGGTDTQYF
clone_size: -
d_call: TRBD2
j_call: TRBJ2-3
v_call: TRBV4-2

cdr3_nt: TGCAGCGTTGAAGCTTCTTTCGACTATGGCTACACCTTC
cdr3_aa: CSVEASFDYGYTF
clone_size: -
d_call: -
j_call: TRBJ1-2
v_call: TRBV29-1

cdr3_nt: TGTGCCAGCAGTATCCTTTATCAGCCCCAGCATTTT
cdr3_aa: CASSILYQPQHF
clone_size: -
d_call: -
j_call: TRBJ1-5
v_call: TRBV27

cdr3_nt: TGTGCCAGCAGGCGGGGGCTGGGGGTGAACACTGAAGCTTTCTTT
cdr3_aa: CASRRGLGVNTEAFF
clone_size: -
d_call: -
j_call: TRBJ1-1
v_call: TRBV6-1

cdr3_nt: TGCGCCAGCAGTGTCACACAGGGGGCAGGGAATTTGCCCCAGCATTTT
cdr3_aa: CASSVTQGAGNLPQHF
clone_size: few
d_call: TRBD1
j_call: TRBJ1-5
v_call: TRBV10-2

cdr3_nt: TGCGCCAGCAATATAAAGGACGGTGGGGCCACTGAAGCTTTCTTT
cdr3_aa: CASNIKDGGATEAFF
clone_size: -
d_call: -
j_call: TRBJ1-1
v_call: TRBV5-1

cdr3_nt: TGTGCCAGCAGTTTACACAGGGCACACTATGGCTACACCTTC
cdr3_aa: CASSLHRAHYGYTF
clone_size: -
d_call: -
j_call: TRBJ1-2
v_call: TRBV27

cdr3_nt: TGTGCCAGCAGTCGGGACTATACGGATACGCAGTATTTT
cdr3_aa: CASSRDYTDTQYF
clone_size: -
d_call: TRBD2
j_call: TRBJ2-3
v_call: TRBV6-5

cdr3_nt: TGTGCCAGCCGAAATAGGGGGACCTCCGCCGAAAAACTGTTTTTT
cdr3_aa: CASRNRGTSAEKLFF
clone_size: -
d_call: -
j_call: TRBJ1-4
v_call: TRBV6-1

cdr3_nt: TGTGCCAGCAGCTTATTACGGGGGATGAACACTGAAGCTTTCTTT
cdr3_aa: CASSLLRGMNTEAFF
clone_size: -
d_call: -
j_call: TRBJ1-1
v_call: TRBV7-8

cdr3_nt: TGTGCAAGTCGCGGACGAAAGGGACAGCAAGAGACCCAGTACTTC
cdr3_aa: CASRGRKGQQETQYF
clone_size: -
d_call: -
j_call: TRBJ2-5
v_call: TRBV12-2

cdr3_nt: TGCGCCAGCAGCCCAACCTGGCAGGCACCGTACGAGCAGTACTTC
cdr3_aa: CASSPTWQAPYEQYF
clone_size: -
d_call: -
j_call: TRBJ2-7
v_call: TRBV5-1

cdr3_nt: TGTGCCAGCAGCCTCTACGAGCAGTACTTC
cdr3_aa: CASSLYEQYF
clone_size: -
d_call: -
j_call: TRBJ2-7
v_call: TRBV11-2

cdr3_nt: TGTGCCAGCAGTGAGGGACACTTCGGCTACACCTTC
cdr3_aa: CASSEGHFGYTF
clone_size: -
d_call: -
j_call: TRBJ1-2
v_call: TRBV6-1

cdr3_nt: TGTGCCATCAGTGAAGGTCTGGGGGACACCGCCAAAAACATTCAGTACTTC
cdr3_aa: CAISEGLGDTAKNIQYF
clone_size: once
d_call: -
j_call: TRBJ2-4
v_call: TRBV10-3

cdr3_nt: TGTGCCAGCAGCCGACGAGCGGGGGGGAGCACAGATACGCAGTATTTT
cdr3_aa: CASSRRAGGSTDTQYF
clone_size: few
d_call: TRBD2
j_call: TRBJ2-3
v_call: TRBV7-2

cdr3_nt: TGCGCCAGCAGCTCGGACACGATGAATTCACCCCTCCACTTT
cdr3_aa: CASSSDTMNSPLHF
clone_size: -
d_call: -
j_call: TRBJ1-6
v_call: TRBV5-1

cdr3_nt: TGCAGCGTTGAAGGACAGGGCAGCGGCTACCCCTTC
cdr3_aa: CSVEGQGSGYPF
clone_size: few
d_call: TRBD1
j_call: TRBJ1-2
v_call: TRBV29-1

cdr3_nt: TGTGCCAGCAGTGACGAGACAGGCGTCAATTCACCCCTCCACTTT
cdr3_aa: CASSDETGVNSPLHF
clone_size: -
d_call: -
j_call: TRBJ1-6
v_call: TRBV6-1

cdr3_nt: TGCGCCAGCAGCTTAGGTTCGGCGGGGTCCACCGGGGAGCTGTTTTTT
cdr3_aa: CASSLGSAGSTGELFF
clone_size: few
d_call: -
j_call: TRBJ2-2
v_call: TRBV5-1

cdr3_nt: TGTGCCAGCAGTTTCCGATCGACAGGGACGAAAACTGAAGCTTTCTTT
cdr3_aa: CASSFRSTGTKTEAFF
clone_size: few
d_call: TRBD1
j_call: TRBJ1-1
v_call: TRBV6-5

cdr3_nt: TGTGCCAGCAAAAACAGAGATTCACCCCTCCACTTT
cdr3_aa: CASKNRDSPLHF
clone_size: -
d_call: -
j_call: TRBJ1-6
v_call: TRBV6-5

cdr3_nt: TGTGCCAGCAGCAAATATTACAGGGGCTCCACTGAAGCTTTCTTT
cdr3_aa: CASSKYYRGSTEAFF
clone_size: -
d_call: -
j_call: TRBJ1-1
v_call: TRBV21-1

cdr3_nt: TGTGCCAGCAGCTTAGCCATTACCGGGGAGCTGTTTTTT
cdr3_aa: CASSLAITGELFF
clone_size: -
d_call: -
j_call: TRBJ2-2
v_call: TRBV7-9

cdr3_nt: TGTGCCAGCAGTTACTCCAGGGTAAACTATGGCTACACCTTC
cdr3_aa: CASSYSRVNYGYTF
clone_size: -
d_call: -
j_call: TRBJ1-2
v_call: TRBV6-5

cdr3_nt: TGTGCCAGCAGCCCGTCCTCGACAGGAGGAAGTGAAAAACTGTTTTTT
cdr3_aa: CASSPSSTGGSEKLFF
clone_size: -
d_call: -
j_call: TRBJ1-4
v_call: TRBV4-2

cdr3_nt: TGTGCTAGCAGCCCCCCCGGCGGGATGAACACTGAAGCTTTCTTT
cdr3_aa: CASSPPGGMNTEAFF
clone_size: -
d_call: -
j_call: TRBJ1-1
v_call: TRBV7-2

cdr3_nt: TGCGCCAGCAGCTTGGACCCAGGGGGCAATCAGCCCCAGCATTTT
cdr3_aa: CASSLDPGGNQPQHF
clone_size: -
d_call: -
j_call: TRBJ1-5
v_call: TRBV5-1

cdr3_nt: TGTGCCAGCAGCTTAGAGGGGTCAGATACGCAGTATTTT
cdr3_aa: CASSLEGSDTQYF
clone_size: -
d_call: -
j_call: TRBJ2-3
v_call: TRBV7-6

cdr3_nt: TGCAGCGTTGAACCGGTCGCGGCCGGGGAAGCTTTCTTT
cdr3_aa: CSVEPVAAGEAFF
clone_size: -
d_call: -
j_call: TRBJ1-1
v_call: TRBV29-1

cdr3_nt: TGTGCCGTCCAACGACAGGCGGTCTACGAGCAGTACTTC
cdr3_aa: CAVQRQAVYEQYF
clone_size: -
d_call: -
j_call: TRBJ2-7
v_call: TRBV30

cdr3_nt: TGTGCCATTTCAACAGGGGATCAGCCCCAGCATTTT
cdr3_aa: CAISTGDQPQHF
clone_size: -
d_call: TRBD1
j_call: TRBJ1-5
v_call: TRBV10-3

cdr3_nt: TGTGCCAGCAGCTTGGAGCCTAGCGGGGAGGAGACCCAGTACTTC
cdr3_aa: CASSLEPSGEETQYF
clone_size: -
d_call: TRBD2
j_call: TRBJ2-5
v_call: TRBV5-4

cdr3_nt: TGTGCCAGCAGCACCACAGGGGATGGCAATCAGCCCCAGCATTTT
cdr3_aa: CASSTTGDGNQPQHF
clone_size: -
d_call: TRBD1
j_call: TRBJ1-5
v_call: TRBV6-5

cdr3_nt: TGTGCCAGCAGTTCTAGCGGGGGAACAGATACGCAGTATTTT
cdr3_aa: CASSSSGGTDTQYF
clone_size: -
d_call: TRBD2
j_call: TRBJ2-3
v_call: TRBV6-5

cdr3_nt: TGTGCCAGCAGTTTAAGCCCAACAGCGGGTGAGCAGTTCTTC
cdr3_aa: CASSLSPTAGEQFF
clone_size: -
d_call: -
j_call: TRBJ2-1
v_call: TRBV27

cdr3_nt: TGCGCCAGCAGCTTCCCGGGGGAAGAGACCCAGTACTTC
cdr3_aa: CASSFPGEETQYF
clone_size: -
d_call: -
j_call: TRBJ2-5
v_call: TRBV5-1

cdr3_nt: TGTGCCAGCAGATCAGGTCCACAGCAAGAGACCCAGTACTTC
cdr3_aa: CASRSGPQQETQYF
clone_size: -
d_call: -
j_call: TRBJ2-5
v_call: TRBV5-4

cdr3_nt: TGTGCCAGCAGCCCCACGAAGTGGGGAGCTAACTATGGCTACACCTTC
cdr3_aa: CASSPTKWGANYGYTF
clone_size: -
d_call: -
j_call: TRBJ1-2
v_call: TRBV6-6

cdr3_nt: TGTGCCAGCAGCCCGACAGGGGGCTACACTGAAGCTTTCTTT
cdr3_aa: CASSPTGGYTEAFF
clone_size: few
d_call: TRBD1
j_call: TRBJ1-1
v_call: TRBV27

cdr3_nt: TGCGCCAGCAGCTGGGCAGGGCGGCCGGAGACCCAGTACTTC
cdr3_aa: CASSWAGRPETQYF
clone_size: few
d_call: -
j_call: TRBJ2-5
v_call: TRBV5-1

cdr3_nt: TGTGCCAGCAGCCCACAGGGAAACTATGGCTACACCTTC
cdr3_aa: CASSPQGNYGYTF
clone_size: -
d_call: -
j_call: TRBJ1-2
v_call: TRBV13

cdr3_nt: TGTGCCAGCAGTCATATAGGCAGGGATCAACAAGAGACCCAGTACTTC
cdr3_aa: CASSHIGRDQQETQYF
clone_size: -
d_call: -
j_call: TRBJ2-5
v_call: TRBV5-4

cdr3_nt: TGTACACAGGGCAGGTTGGGTGAAAAACTGTTTTTT
cdr3_aa: CTQGRLGEKLFF
clone_size: -
d_call: -
j_call: TRBJ1-4
v_call: TRBV2

cdr3_nt: TGTGCCAGCCAGAAGTATAGCAATCAGCCCCAGCATTTT
cdr3_aa: CASQKYSNQPQHF
clone_size: -
d_call: -
j_call: TRBJ1-5
v_call: TRBV6-1

cdr3_nt: TGTGCCACCAGCAGAGTCGGACAGGGGGCGACTGAGCAGTACTTC
cdr3_aa: CATSRVGQGATEQYF
clone_size: -
d_call: TRBD1
j_call: TRBJ2-7
v_call: TRBV15

cdr3_nt: TGCGCCAGCAGCTTGGAGAGCGGGGGGCACCATGAGCAGTTCTTC
cdr3_aa: CASSLESGGHHEQFF
clone_size: -
d_call: TRBD2
j_call: TRBJ2-1
v_call: TRBV5-1

cdr3_nt: TGTGCCAGCACCGTAGGACAGGGAAGCAATTCACCCCTCCACTTT
cdr3_aa: CASTVGQGSNSPLHF
clone_size: -
d_call: TRBD1
j_call: TRBJ1-6
v_call: TRBV28

cdr3_nt: TGTGCCAGCAGTGACGGGACGTACCGGGGGGACACTGAAGCTTTCTTT
cdr3_aa: CASSDGTYRGDTEAFF
clone_size: -
d_call: -
j_call: TRBJ1-1
v_call: TRBV6-1

cdr3_nt: TGTGCCAGCAGCTTGGACGGACAGGGTCGTGAAAAACTGTTTTTT
cdr3_aa: CASSLDGQGREKLFF
clone_size: once
d_call: TRBD1
j_call: TRBJ1-4
v_call: TRBV5-6

cdr3_nt: TGTGCCTGGAGTGGGGACAGTTATAGCAATCAGCCCCAGCATTTT
cdr3_aa: CAWSGDSYSNQPQHF
clone_size: -
d_call: TRBD1
j_call: TRBJ1-5
v_call: TRBV30

cdr3_nt: TGTGCCAGCAGCACCGAACGGGACATGATCAACACTGAAGCTTTCTTT
cdr3_aa: CASSTERDMINTEAFF
clone_size: -
d_call: -
j_call: TRBJ1-1
v_call: TRBV7-9

cdr3_nt: TGTGCCAGCAGTCACTTCGGGAGGGTGAACACTGAAGCTTTCTTT
cdr3_aa: CASSHFGRVNTEAFF
clone_size: -
d_call: -
j_call: TRBJ1-1
v_call: TRBV6-6

cdr3_nt: TGTGCCAGCAGTTTGGAGGGAACAGTAGATACCGGGGAGCTGTTTTTT
cdr3_aa: CASSLEGTVDTGELFF
clone_size: few
d_call: -
j_call: TRBJ2-2
v_call: TRBV28